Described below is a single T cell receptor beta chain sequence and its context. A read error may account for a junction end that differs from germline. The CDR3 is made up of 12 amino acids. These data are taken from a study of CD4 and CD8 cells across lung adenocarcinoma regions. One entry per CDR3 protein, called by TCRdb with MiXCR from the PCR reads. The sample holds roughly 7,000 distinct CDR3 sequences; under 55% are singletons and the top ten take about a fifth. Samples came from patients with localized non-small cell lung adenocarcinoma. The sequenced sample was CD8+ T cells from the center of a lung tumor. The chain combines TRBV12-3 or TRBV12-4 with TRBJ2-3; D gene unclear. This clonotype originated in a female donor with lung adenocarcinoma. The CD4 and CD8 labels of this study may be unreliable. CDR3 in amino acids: CARLCAKNIQYF. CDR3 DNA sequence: TGTGCGAGGCTGTGTGCCAAAAATATTCAGTATTTC.